The text below deals with one TCR beta chain. This specimen belongs to a study of cytomegalovirus exposure and HLA in healthy donors. Germline V gene lookup returns CDR1 MNHNY and CDR2 SVGAGI (reference sequence). The CDR3 covers 12 residues. V shed 10 bases and J shed 0 bases, with 8 bases lying between them. This PCR relied on a set of 60 Vbeta primers and 13 Jbeta primers. Some clones are missing from TCRdb's copy, which holds only in-frame ones; the method was immunoSEQ multiplex PCR. The table includes 100,000 to 150,000 clones, roughly 78% detected once. The TCR originated in a man younger than 45 in good health and CMV-seropositive. The sequencing input was PBMCs. The V gene is TRBV6-6, the J gene TRBJ2-3, with D tentatively TRBD1 (6 bases). The CDR3 spells CATGASTDTQYF. In DNA form, the CDR3 reads TGTGCCACAGGGGCGAGCACAGATACGCAGTATTTT.